This T cell receptor (beta chain) was recovered during a study of T-cell reconstitution after alpha-beta-depleted transplantation in children. Trimming left V 0 bases short and J 1 base short, with 8 bases between. Germline V gene sequence: CDR1 SGHTA, CDR2 FQGTGA. The CDR3 covers 15 residues. Construction of the TCRbeta library involved unique molecular identifiers. TCRdb fed the PCR reads into MiXCR, producing one record per CDR3 protein. The data contain about 610,000 distinct CDR3 sequences, 10% of them singletons. This clonotype was seen a handful of times. The TCR sequence derives from a human donor who donated a stem cell graft to a child with acute myeloid leukemia. The J gene is TRBJ2-3, the V gene TRBV7-3; no clear D. This material consisted of PBMCs from the stem cell graft donor, taken from the stem cell graft. This CDR3 reads CASSLTLVGTDTQYF. CDR3 DNA sequence: TGTGCCAGCAGCTTAACCCTGGTTGGCACAGATACGCAGTATTTT.